One T cell receptor beta chain is described in this entry. This may be a read error: a much more frequent sequence differs by one nucleotide. The tissue used was unsorted bulk material of about 19-33 mg. RNA and DNA were co-extracted from it with the AllPrep DNA/RNA mini kit. Researchers generated TCR beta cDNA from roughly 500 ng of total RNA, relying on a constant-region primer. Construction of TCR beta libraries relied on three successive nested multiplex PCR rounds employing slightly modified ARM-PCR. A C-beta reverse primer and TRBV1-TRBV30 forward primers served in each of the first two PCR rounds, at 10 cycles apiece. TCRdb passed the multiplex PCR reads through MiXCR, listing each CDR3 protein once. The sample consists of 95,000 to 150,000 distinct CDR3 sequences, 65% to 75% of them appearing once. This sample was taken from a study of tumor-infiltrating lymphocytes in primary liver carcinoma.

The CDR3 is 13 residues long. CDR1 GTSNPN and CDR2 SVGIG come from the germline V gene (reference sequence). This receptor was taken from a woman aged 55-70 years with primary liver carcinoma and hepatitis B virus infection. The sequenced material came from tumor-adjacent normal liver tissue. The rearrangement uses TRBV30 and TRBJ2-3; D remains ambiguous. This CDR3 reads CTCALPSTDTQYF. CDR3 nucleotide sequence: TGTACCTGTGCTCTACCCAGCACAGATACGCAGTATTTT.